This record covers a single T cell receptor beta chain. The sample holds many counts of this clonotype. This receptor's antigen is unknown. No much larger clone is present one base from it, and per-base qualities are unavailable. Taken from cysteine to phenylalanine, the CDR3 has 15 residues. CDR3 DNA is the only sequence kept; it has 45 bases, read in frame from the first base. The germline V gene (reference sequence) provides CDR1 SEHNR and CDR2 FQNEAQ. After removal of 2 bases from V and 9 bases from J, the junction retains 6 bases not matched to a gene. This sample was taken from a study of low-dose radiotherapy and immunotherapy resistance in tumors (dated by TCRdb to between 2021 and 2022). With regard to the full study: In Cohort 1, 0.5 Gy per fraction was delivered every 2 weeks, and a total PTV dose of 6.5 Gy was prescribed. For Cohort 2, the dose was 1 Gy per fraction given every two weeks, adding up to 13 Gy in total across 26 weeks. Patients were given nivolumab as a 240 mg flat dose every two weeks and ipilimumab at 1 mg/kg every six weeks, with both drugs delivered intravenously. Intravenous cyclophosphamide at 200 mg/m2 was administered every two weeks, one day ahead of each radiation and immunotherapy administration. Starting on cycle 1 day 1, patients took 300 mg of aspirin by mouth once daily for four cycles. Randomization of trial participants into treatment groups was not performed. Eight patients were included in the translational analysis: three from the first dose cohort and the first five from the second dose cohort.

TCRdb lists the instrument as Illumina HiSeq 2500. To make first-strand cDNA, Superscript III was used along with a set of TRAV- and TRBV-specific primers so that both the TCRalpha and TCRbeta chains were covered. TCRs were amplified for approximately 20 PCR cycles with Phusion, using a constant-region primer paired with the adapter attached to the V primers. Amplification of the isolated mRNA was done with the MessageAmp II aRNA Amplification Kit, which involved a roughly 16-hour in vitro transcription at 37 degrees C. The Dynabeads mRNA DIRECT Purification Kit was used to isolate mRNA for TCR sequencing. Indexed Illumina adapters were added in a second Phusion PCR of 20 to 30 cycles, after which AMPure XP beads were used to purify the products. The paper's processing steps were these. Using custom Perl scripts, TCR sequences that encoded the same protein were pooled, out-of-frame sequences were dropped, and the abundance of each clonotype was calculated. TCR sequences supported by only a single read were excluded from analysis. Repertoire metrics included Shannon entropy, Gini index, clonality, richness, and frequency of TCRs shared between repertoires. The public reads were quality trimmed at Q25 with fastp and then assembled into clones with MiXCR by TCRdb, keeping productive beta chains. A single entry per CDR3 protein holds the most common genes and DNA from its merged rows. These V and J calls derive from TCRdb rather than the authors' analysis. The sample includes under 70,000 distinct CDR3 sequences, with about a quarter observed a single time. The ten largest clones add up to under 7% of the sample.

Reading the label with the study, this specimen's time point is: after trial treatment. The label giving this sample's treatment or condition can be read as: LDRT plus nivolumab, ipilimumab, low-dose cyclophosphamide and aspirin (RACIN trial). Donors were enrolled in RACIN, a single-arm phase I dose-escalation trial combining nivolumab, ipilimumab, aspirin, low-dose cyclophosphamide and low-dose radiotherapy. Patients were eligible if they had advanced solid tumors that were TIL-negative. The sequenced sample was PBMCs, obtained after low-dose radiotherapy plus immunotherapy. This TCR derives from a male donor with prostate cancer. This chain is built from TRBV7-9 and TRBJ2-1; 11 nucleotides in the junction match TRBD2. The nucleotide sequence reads TGTGCCAGCAGCTTAATGACTAGCGGGATTGGTGAGCAGTTCTTC. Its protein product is CASSLMTSGIGEQFF.